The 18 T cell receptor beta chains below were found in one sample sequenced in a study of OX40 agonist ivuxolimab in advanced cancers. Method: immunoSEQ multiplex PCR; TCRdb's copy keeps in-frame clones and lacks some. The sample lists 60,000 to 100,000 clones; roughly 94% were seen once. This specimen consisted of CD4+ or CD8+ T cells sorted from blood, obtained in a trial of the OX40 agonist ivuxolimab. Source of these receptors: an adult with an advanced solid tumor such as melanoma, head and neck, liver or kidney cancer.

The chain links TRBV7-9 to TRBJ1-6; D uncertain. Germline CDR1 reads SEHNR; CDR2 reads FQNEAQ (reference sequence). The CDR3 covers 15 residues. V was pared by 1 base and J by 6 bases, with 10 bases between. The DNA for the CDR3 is TGTGCCAGCAGCTTAGTCTCGGGCCTTAATTCACCCCTCCACTTT. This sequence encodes CASSLVSGLNSPLHF.

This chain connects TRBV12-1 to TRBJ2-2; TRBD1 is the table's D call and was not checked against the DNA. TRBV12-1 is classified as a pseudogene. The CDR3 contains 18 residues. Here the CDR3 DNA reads TGTGCCAGCAGCTTTGTAGGGACAGATAGGATTAACACCGGGGAGCTGTTTTTT. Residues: CASSFVGTDRINTGELFF.

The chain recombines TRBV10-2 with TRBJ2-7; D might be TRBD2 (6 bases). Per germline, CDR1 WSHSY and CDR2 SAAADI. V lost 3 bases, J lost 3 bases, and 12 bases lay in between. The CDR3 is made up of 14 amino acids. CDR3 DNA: TGCGCCAGCAGTGATAGCGGATCAGGCTACGAGCAGTACTTC. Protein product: CASSDSGSGYEQYF.

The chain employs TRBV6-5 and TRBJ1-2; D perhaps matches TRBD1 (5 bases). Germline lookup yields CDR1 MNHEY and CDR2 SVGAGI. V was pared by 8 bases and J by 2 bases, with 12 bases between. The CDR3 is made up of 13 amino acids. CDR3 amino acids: CASGGTPNYGYTF. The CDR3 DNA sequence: TGTGCCAGCGGGGGGACGCCCAACTATGGCTACACCTTC.

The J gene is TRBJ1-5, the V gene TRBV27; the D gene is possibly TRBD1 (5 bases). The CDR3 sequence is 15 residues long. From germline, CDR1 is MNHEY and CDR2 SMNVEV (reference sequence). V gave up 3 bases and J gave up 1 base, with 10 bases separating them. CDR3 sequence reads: CASSFAQGSNQPQHF. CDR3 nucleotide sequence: TGTGCCAGCAGTTTCGCTCAGGGAAGCAATCAGCCCCAGCATTTT.

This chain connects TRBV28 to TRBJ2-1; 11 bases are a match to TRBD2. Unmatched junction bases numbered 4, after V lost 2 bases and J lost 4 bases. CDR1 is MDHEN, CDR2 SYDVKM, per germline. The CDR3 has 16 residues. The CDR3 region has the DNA TGTGCCAGCAGTTTAAGGACTAGCGGGTTTTACAATGAGCAGTTCTTC. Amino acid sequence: CASSLRTSGFYNEQFF. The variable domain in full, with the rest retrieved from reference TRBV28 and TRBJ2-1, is DVKVTQSSRYLVKRTGEKVFLECVQDMDHENMFWYRQDPGLGLRLIYFSYDVKMKEKGDIPEGYSVSREKKERFSLILESASTNQTSMYLCASSLRTSGFYNEQFFGPGTRLTVL.

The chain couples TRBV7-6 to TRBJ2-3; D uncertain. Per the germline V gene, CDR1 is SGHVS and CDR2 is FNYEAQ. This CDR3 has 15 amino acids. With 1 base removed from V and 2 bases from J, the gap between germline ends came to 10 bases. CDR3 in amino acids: CASSLEPRPTDTQYF. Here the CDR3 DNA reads TGTGCCAGCAGCTTAGAACCCCGGCCCACAGATACGCAGTATTTT. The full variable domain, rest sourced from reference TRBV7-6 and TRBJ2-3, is GAGVSQSPRYKVTKRGQDVALRCDPISGHVSLYWYRQALGQGPEFLTYFNYEAQQDKSGLPNDRFSAERPEGSISTLTIQRTEQRDSAMYRCASSLEPRPTDTQYFGPGTRLTVL.

The CDR3 DNA sequence: TGCGCCAGCAGCCCTGATTACCAAGAGACCCAGTACTTC. It codes for CASSPDYQETQYF. This chain joins TRBV5-1 and TRBJ2-5; D uncertain. Germline V gene data show CDR1 as SGHRS and CDR2 as YFSETQ. Between the trimmed V and J ends, which lost 4 bases and 0 bases, there was a span of 7 bases. This CDR3 has 13 residues.

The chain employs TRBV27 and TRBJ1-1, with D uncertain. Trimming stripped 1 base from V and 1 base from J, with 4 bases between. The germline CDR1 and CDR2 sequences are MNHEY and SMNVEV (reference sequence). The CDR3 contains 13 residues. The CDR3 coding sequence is TGTGCCAGCAGTTTATGGAAGAACACTGAAGCTTTCTTT. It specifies CASSLWKNTEAFF.

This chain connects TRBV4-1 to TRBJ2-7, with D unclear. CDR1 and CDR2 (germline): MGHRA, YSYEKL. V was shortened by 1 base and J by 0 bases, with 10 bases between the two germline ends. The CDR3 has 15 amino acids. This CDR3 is CASSQGTFSSYEQYF. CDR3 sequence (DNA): TGCGCCAGCAGCCAAGGGACGTTTAGCTCCTACGAGCAGTACTTC.

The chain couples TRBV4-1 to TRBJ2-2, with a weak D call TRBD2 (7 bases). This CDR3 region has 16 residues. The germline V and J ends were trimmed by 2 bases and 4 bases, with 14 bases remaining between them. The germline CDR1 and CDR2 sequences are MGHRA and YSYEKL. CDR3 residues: CASSQWPGGPTGELFF. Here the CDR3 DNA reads TGCGCCAGCAGCCAATGGCCGGGGGGCCCCACCGGGGAGCTGTTTTTT.

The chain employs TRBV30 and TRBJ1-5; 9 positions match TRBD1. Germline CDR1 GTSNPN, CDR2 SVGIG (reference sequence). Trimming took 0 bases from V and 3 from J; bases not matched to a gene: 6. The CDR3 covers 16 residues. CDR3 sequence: CAWSVGTGGYNQPQHF. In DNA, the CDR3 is TGTGCCTGGAGTGTAGGAACAGGGGGCTACAATCAGCCCCAGCATTTT.

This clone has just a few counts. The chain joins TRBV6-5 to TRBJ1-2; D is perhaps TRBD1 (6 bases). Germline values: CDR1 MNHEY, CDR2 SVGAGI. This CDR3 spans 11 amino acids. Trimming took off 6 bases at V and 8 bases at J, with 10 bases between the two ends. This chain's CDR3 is CASRGAGGYTF. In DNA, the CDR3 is TGTGCCAGCAGGGGGGCAGGGGGCTACACCTTC.

The CDR3 DNA reads as TGTGCCAGCAGTGAAGCGCCATGGGGACAGGGCTCCCGGAACACTGAAGCTTTCTTT. Protein: CASSEAPWGQGSRNTEAFF. The gene calls are TRBV6-1 and TRBJ1-1, with 9 bases aligning to TRBD1. V trimming: 0 bases; J trimming: 1 base; junction bases outside the gene matches: 12. The germline gives CDR1 MNHNS, CDR2 SASEGT. This CDR3 contains 19 residues.

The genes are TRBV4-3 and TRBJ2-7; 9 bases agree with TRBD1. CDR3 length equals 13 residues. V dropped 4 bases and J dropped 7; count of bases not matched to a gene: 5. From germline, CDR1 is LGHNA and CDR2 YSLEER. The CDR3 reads CASSPGQGTEQYF. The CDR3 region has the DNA TGCGCCAGCAGCCCGGGACAGGGAACGGAGCAGTACTTC.

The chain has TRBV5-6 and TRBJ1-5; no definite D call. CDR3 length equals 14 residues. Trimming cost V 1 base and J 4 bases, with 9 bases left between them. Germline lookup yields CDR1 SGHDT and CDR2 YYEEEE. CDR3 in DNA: TGTGCCAGCAGCTTGAGTCCGACGAATCAGCCCCAGCATTTT. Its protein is CASSLSPTNQPQHF.

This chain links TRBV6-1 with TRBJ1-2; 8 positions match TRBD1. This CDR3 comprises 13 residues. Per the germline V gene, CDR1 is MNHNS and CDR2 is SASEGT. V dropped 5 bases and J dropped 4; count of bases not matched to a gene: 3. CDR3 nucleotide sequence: TGTGCCAGCAGTCCCACAGGGGGCTATGGCTACACCTTC. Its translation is CASSPTGGYGYTF.

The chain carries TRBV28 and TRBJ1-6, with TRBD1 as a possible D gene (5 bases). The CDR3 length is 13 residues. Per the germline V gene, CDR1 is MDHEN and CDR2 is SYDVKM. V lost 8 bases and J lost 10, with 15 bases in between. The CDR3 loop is CASSNGGGSPLHF. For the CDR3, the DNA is TGTGCCAGCTCAAATGGGGGTGGATCACCCCTCCACTTT.